A selection of T cell receptor beta chains follows, all from one sample in a study of blood T cell repertoires in COVID-19. Some clones are missing from TCRdb's copy, which holds only in-frame ones; the method was immunoSEQ multiplex PCR. The sample has a few hundred thousand clones; about 85% are singletons. Sequences were obtained from peripheral blood. The receptors come from a woman younger than 35 with acute or convalescent COVID-19. CDR3s include the opening cysteine and the closing phenylalanine or tryptophan. D genes are given only for firm matches. Not every row has a clone size; where given, it reads once, few, many or a size class.

D	V	J	size	CDR3	DNA
TRBD1	TRBV6-5	TRBJ1-2	NA	CASSRGGQGYTF	TGTGCCAGCAGTCGAGGGGGCCAGGGCTACACCTTC
TRBD2	TRBV7-9	TRBJ2-1	NA	CASRDGLAGVTYNEQFF	TGTGCCAGCAGGGATGGGCTAGCGGGGGTTACCTACAATGAGCAGTTCTTC
NA	TRBV5-5	TRBJ1-2	few	CASSLEARVNYGYTF	TGTGCCAGCAGCTTGGAAGCCCGGGTTAACTATGGCTACACCTTC
TRBD2	TRBV5-1	TRBJ2-3	NA	CASSFRLAGDVTQYF	TGCGCCAGCAGCTTCCGACTAGCGGGGGATGTTACGCAGTATTTT
NA	TRBV5-5	TRBJ1-5	NA	CASTLGGPQPQHF	TGTGCCAGCACCCTAGGGGGTCCTCAGCCCCAGCATTTT
TRBD2	TRBV5-1	TRBJ2-7	NA	CASSLTGGAGEQYF	TGCGCCAGCAGCTTGACCGGGGGGGCGGGCGAGCAGTACTTC
NA	TRBV9	TRBJ2-2	NA	CASSVGASDNTGELFF	TGTGCCAGCAGCGTAGGGGCTAGCGACAACACCGGGGAGCTGTTTTTT
NA	TRBV4-1	TRBJ2-1	NA	CASSQGQGLEGDEQFF	TGCGCCAGCAGCCAAGGACAGGGACTAGAGGGGGATGAGCAGTTCTTC
NA	TRBV5-4	TRBJ2-1	NA	CASSLSGTGSSYNEQFF	TGTGCCAGCAGCTTGAGTGGCACCGGGAGCTCCTACAATGAGCAGTTCTTC
TRBD2	TRBV7-3	TRBJ2-3	NA	CASSSGLVGDTQYF	TGTGCCAGCAGCTCGGGACTAGTTGGAGATACGCAGTATTTT
NA	TRBV2	TRBJ2-2	NA	CASSGGRYSGNTGELFF	TGTGCCAGCAGTGGTGGGCGGTATAGCGGGAACACCGGGGAGCTGTTTTTT
NA	TRBV7-3	TRBJ2-3	NA	CASSLVGGADYPDTQYF	TGTGCCAGCAGCTTAGTGGGGGGGGCAGACTACCCAGATACGCAGTATTTT
NA	TRBV9	TRBJ2-1	NA	CASSEIPSGLDEQFF	TGTGCCAGCAGCGAGATCCCTTCGGGGTTGGATGAGCAGTTCTTC
NA	TRBV18	TRBJ1-4	NA	CASSLQEGGGGATNEKLFF	TGTGCCAGCTCACTGCAAGAAGGAGGAGGAGGTGCAACTAATGAAAAACTGTTTTTT
NA	TRBV29-1	TRBJ1-1	once	CSVDTDRNTEAFF	TGCAGCGTAGATACAGACAGGAACACTGAAGCTTTCTTT
NA	TRBV3-1/TRBV3-2	TRBJ1-1	NA	CASSQGGRDLEAFF	TGTGCCAGCAGCCAAGGAGGGAGGGACCTTGAAGCTTTCTTT
TRBD2	TRBV5-1	TRBJ2-3	NA	CASSFAAGSNTQYF	TGCGCCAGCAGCTTTGCAGCGGGGTCGAATACGCAGTATTTT
NA	TRBV2	TRBJ1-1	NA	CATRRRVNTEAFF	TGTGCCACCCGGAGACGGGTGAACACTGAAGCTTTCTTT
TRBD1	TRBV6-5	TRBJ2-3	NA	CASAQGGTDTQYF	TGTGCCAGCGCCCAGGGGGGCACAGATACGCAGTATTTT
NA	TRBV5-6	TRBJ1-1	NA	CASSDDRRTEAFF	TGTGCCAGCAGCGACGACAGGCGCACTGAAGCTTTCTTT
NA	TRBV6-1	TRBJ1-2	NA	CASSEVAGYGYTF	TGTGCCAGCAGTGAAGTGGCAGGGTATGGCTACACCTTC
TRBD1	TRBV7-3	TRBJ2-7	NA	CASSPSGQLDSEQYF	TGTGCCAGCAGCCCCTCGGGACAGCTAGATAGTGAGCAGTACTTC
TRBD1	TRBV2	TRBJ2-4	NA	CASSGLGQGDRGDKNIQYF	TGTGCCAGCAGTGGGCTGGGACAGGGGGACAGGGGTGACAAAAACATTCAGTACTTC
TRBD1	TRBV28	TRBJ1-5	NA	CASSLDRGGQGYKPQHF	TGTGCCAGCAGTTTAGACAGAGGGGGCCAGGGGTATAAGCCCCAGCATTTT
NA	TRBV2	TRBJ2-7	NA	CASSGLDVAGQEQYF	TGTGCCAGCAGTGGGTTAGACGTAGCGGGACAGGAGCAGTACTTC
NA	TRBV20-1	TRBJ1-6	NA	CSASIGADDSYNSPLHF	TGCAGTGCTAGTATTGGGGCAGACGACTCCTATAATTCACCCCTCCACTTT
TRBD1	TRBV11-2	TRBJ1-5	NA	CASSLGVGTGGNQPQHF	TGTGCCAGCAGCTTAGGAGTCGGGACAGGGGGAAATCAGCCCCAGCATTTT
TRBD1	TRBV10-2	TRBJ1-1	NA	CASGGQVNTEAFF	TGCGCCAGCGGGGGACAGGTGAACACTGAAGCTTTCTTT
NA	TRBV9	TRBJ2-1	NA	CASSVGLGDSRSYNEQFF	TGTGCCAGCAGCGTAGGACTAGGGGACTCGCGGTCCTACAATGAGCAGTTCTTC
TRBD1	TRBV15	TRBJ1-1	NA	CATSRTGQGGRAFF	TGTGCCACCAGCAGGACGGGACAGGGGGGACGAGCTTTCTTT
NA	TRBV3-1/TRBV3-2	TRBJ2-3	NA	CASSQVGDTQYF	TGTGCCAGCAGCCAAGTGGGCGATACGCAGTATTTT
NA	TRBV5-1	TRBJ2-5	once	CASSLGGWGGAQETQYF	TGCGCCAGCAGCTTGGGAGGATGGGGGGGGGCTCAAGAGACCCAGTACTTC
NA	TRBV19	TRBJ1-2	NA	CASSIDIRSNYGYTF	TGTGCCAGTAGTATAGATATCAGGTCTAACTATGGCTACACCTTC